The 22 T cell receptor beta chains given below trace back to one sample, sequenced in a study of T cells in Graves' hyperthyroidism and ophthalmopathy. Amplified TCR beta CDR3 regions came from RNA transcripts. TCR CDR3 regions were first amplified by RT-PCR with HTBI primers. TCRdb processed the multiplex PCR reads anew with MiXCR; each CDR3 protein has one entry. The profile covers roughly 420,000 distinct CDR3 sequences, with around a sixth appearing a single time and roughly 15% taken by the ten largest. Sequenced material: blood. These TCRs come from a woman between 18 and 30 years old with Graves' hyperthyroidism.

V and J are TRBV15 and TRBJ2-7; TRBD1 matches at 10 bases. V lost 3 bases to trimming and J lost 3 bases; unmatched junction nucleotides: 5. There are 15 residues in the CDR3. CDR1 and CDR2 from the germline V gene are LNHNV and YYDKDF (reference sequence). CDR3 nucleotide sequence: TGTGCCACCAGCAGTGGGGGGGACAGGGGCTACGAGCAGTACTTC. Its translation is CATSSGGDRGYEQYF.

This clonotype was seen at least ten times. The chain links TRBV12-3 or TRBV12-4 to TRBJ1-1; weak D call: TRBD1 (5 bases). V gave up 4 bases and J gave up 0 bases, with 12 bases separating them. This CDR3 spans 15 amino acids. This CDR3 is CASSSGTLMNTEAFF. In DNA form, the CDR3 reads TGTGCCAGCAGTTCCGGGACCTTAATGAACACTGAAGCTTTCTTT.

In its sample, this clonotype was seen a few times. The CDR3 loop reads CASSFRANFDEQFF. DNA of the CDR3: TGCGCCAGCAGCTTCCGAGCCAATTTCGATGAGCAGTTCTTC. This sequence joins TRBV4-1 and TRBJ2-1; D is unresolved. The CDR3 spans 14 residues. Germline V gives CDR1 MGHRA, CDR2 YSYEKL. The V end was cut by 5 bases, the J end by 8 bases, with 16 bases between.

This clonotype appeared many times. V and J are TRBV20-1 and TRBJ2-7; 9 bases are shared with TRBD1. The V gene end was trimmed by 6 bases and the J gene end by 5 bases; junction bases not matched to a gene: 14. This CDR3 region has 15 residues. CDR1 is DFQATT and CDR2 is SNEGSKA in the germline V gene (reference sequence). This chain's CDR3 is CSARNRDRASDEQYF. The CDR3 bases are TGCAGTGCACGAAACCGGGACAGGGCTAGTGACGAGCAGTACTTC.

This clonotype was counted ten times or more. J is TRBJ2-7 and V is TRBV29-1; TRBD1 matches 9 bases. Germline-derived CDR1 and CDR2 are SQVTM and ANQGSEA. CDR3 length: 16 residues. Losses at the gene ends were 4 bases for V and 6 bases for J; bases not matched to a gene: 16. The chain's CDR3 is CSVGGERGQGEREQYF. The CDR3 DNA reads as TGCAGCGTTGGAGGGGAGAGGGGACAGGGCGAACGCGAGCAGTACTTC.

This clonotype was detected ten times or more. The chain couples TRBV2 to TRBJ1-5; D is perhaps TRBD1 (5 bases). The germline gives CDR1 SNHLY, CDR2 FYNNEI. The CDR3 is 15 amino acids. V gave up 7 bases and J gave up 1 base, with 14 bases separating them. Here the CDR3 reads CASKKDIISNQPQHF. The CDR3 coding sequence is TGTGCCAGCAAGAAGGACATCATAAGCAATCAGCCCCAGCATTTT.

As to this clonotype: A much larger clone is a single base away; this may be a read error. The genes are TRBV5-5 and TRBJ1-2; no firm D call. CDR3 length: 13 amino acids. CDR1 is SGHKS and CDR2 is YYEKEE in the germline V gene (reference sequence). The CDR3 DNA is TGTGCCGGCAGCGTTGCACCTAACTATGGCTACACCTTC. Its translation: CAGSVAPNYGYTF.

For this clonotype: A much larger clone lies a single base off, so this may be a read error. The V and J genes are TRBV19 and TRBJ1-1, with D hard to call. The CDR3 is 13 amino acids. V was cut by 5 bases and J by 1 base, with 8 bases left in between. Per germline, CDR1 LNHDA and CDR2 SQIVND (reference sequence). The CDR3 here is CASSVKANTEAFF. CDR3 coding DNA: TGTGCCAGTAGTGTGAAGGCGAACACTGAAGCTTTCTTT.

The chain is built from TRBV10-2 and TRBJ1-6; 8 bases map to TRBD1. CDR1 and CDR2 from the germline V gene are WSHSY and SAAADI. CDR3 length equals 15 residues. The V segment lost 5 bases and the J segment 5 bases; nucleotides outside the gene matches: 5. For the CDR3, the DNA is TGCGCCAGCAGTTGGGACAGGAGGGATAATTCACCCCTCCACTTT. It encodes CASSWDRRDNSPLHF.

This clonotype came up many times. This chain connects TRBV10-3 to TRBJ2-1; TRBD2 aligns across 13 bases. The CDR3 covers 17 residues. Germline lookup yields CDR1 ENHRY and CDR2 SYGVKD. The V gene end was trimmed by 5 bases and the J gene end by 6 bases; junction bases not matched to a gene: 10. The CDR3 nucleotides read TGTGCCATCAGTAGAGGACTAGCGGGAGATTTGGGCAATGAGCAGTTCTTC. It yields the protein CAISRGLAGDLGNEQFF.

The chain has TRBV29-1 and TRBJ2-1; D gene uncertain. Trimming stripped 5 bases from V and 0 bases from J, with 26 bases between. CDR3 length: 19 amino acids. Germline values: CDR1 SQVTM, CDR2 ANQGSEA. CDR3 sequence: CSVPSRWQAETSSYNEQFF. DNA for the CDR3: TGCAGCGTTCCTTCCCGGTGGCAGGCCGAAACGAGCTCCTACAATGAGCAGTTCTTC.

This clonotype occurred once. As DNA, the CDR3 is TGTGCCACCAGTGATTACTCGGGAGGGGGCATTGGCTACACCTTC. This translates into CATSDYSGGGIGYTF. The chain employs TRBV24-1 and TRBJ1-2, with 7 bases matching TRBD1. The J segment lost 7 bases and the V segment lost 2 bases, leaving 9 bases of the junction unmatched. The length of the CDR3 is 15 residues. From germline, CDR1 is KGHDR and CDR2 SFDVKD.

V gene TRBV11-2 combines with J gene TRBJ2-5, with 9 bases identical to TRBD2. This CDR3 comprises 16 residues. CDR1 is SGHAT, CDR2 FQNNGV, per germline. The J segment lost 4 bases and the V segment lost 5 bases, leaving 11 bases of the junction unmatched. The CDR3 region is CASSPRRRGGRETQYF. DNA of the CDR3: TGTGCCAGCAGCCCCCGAAGGCGGGGGGGCCGAGAGACCCAGTACTTC. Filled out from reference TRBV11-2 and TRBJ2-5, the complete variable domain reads EAGVAQSPRYKIIEKRQSVAFWCNPISGHATLYWYQQILGQGPKLLIQFQNNGVVDDSQLPKDRFSAERLKGVDSTLKIQPAKLEDSAVYLCASSPRRRGGRETQYFGPGTRLLVL.

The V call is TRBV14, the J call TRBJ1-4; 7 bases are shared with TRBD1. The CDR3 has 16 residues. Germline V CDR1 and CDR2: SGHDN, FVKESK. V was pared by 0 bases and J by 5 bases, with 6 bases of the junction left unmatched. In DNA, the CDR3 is TGTGCCAGCAGCCAAGATCGGGGACAGATAAATGAAAAACTGTTTTTT. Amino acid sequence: CASSQDRGQINEKLFF.

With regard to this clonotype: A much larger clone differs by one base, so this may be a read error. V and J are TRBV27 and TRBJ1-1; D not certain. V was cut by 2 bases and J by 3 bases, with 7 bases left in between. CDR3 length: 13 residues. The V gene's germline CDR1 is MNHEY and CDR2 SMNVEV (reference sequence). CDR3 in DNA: TGTGCCAGCAGTTTAAGAGTCTACACTGAAGCTTTCTTT. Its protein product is CASSLRVYTEAFF.

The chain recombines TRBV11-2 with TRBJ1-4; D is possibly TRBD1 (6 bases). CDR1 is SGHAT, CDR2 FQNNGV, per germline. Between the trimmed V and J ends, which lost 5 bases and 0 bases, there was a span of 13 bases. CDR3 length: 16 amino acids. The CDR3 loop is CASSPGQQSTNEKLFF. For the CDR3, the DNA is TGTGCCAGCAGCCCAGGACAGCAATCAACTAATGAAAAACTGTTTTTT. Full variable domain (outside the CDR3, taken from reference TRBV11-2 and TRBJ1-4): EAGVAQSPRYKIIEKRQSVAFWCNPISGHATLYWYQQILGQGPKLLIQFQNNGVVDDSQLPKDRFSAERLKGVDSTLKIQPAKLEDSAVYLCASSPGQQSTNEKLFFGSGTQLSVL.

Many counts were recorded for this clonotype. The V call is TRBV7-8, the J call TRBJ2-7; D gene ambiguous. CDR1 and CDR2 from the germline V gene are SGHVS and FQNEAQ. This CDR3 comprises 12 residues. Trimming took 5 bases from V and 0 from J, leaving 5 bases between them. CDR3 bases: TGTGCCAGCAGCCAGAACTCCTACGAGCAGTACTTC. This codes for CASSQNSYEQYF. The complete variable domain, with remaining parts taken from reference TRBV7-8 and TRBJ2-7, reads GAGVSQSPRYKVAKRGQDVALRCDPISGHVSLFWYQQALGQGPEFLTYFQNEAQLDKSGLPSDRFFAERPEGSVSTLKIQRTQQEDSAVYLCASSQNSYEQYFGPGTRLTVT.

The CDR3 DNA reads as TGTGCCAGCCGGACAGGGGCCTCAGATACGCAGTATTTT. Its protein is CASRTGASDTQYF. The genes are TRBV7-9 and TRBJ2-3, with 9 bases aligning to TRBD1. The V gene end was trimmed by 8 bases and the J gene end by 4 bases; junction bases not matched to a gene: 4. Germline lookup yields CDR1 SEHNR and CDR2 FQNEAQ (reference sequence). This CDR3 spans 13 amino acids. The complete variable domain, with remaining parts taken from reference TRBV7-9 and TRBJ2-3, reads DTGVSQNPRHKITKRGQNVTFRCDPISEHNRLYWYRQTLGQGPEFLTYFQNEAQLEKSRLLSDRFSAERPKGSFSTLEIQRTEQGDSAMYLCASRTGASDTQYFGPGTRLTVL.

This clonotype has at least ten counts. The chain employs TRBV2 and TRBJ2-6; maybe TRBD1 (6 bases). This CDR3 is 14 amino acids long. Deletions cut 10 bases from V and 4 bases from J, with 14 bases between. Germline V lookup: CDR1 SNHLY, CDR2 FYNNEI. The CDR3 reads CANHRAPGANVLTF. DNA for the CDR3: TGTGCCAACCACAGGGCGCCGGGGGCCAACGTCCTGACTTTC. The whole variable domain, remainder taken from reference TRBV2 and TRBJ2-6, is EPEVTQTPSHQVTQMGQEVILRCVPISNHLYFYWYRQILGQKVEFLVSFYNNEISEKSEIFDDQFSVERPDGSNFTLKIRSTKLEDSAMYFCANHRAPGANVLTFGAGSRLTVL.

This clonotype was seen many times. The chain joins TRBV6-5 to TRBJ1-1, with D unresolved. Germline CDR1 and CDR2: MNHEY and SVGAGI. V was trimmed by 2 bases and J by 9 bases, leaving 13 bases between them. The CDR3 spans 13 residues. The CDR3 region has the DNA TGTGCCAGCAGTTACCGCAATGACCAAAAAGCTTTCTTT. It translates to CASSYRNDQKAFF.

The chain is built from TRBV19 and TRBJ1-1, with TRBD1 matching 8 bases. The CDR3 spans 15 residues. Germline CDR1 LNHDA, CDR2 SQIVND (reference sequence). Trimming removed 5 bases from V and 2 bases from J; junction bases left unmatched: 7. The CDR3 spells CASSPIRGLNTEAFF. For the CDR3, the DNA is TGTGCCAGTAGTCCGATCAGGGGGCTCAACACTGAAGCTTTCTTT.

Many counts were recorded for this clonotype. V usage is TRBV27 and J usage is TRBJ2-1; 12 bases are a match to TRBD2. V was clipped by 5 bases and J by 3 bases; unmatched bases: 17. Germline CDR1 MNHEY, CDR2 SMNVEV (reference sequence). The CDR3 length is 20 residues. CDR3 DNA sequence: TGTGCCAGCAGTCCTGGCCCTGGACTAGCGGGAACTAAGGGCTACAATGAGCAGTTCTTC. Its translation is CASSPGPGLAGTKGYNEQFF.